The sample holds many counts of the clone carrying this T cell receptor beta chain. The data were obtained in a study of T-cell memory formation after mild COVID-19. Whole-study context: TCR clusters were mostly donor specific.

TCRdb used MiXCR to reprocess the 5' RACE reads, holding one entry per CDR3 protein. The table has 45,000 or so distinct CDR3 sequences, about 6.8% seen once. The CDR3 runs to 13 residues. Germline V lookup: CDR1 SGHTA, CDR2 FQGTGA. With 5 bases removed from V and 5 bases from J, the gap between germline ends came to 9 bases. The V gene is TRBV7-3, the J gene TRBJ2-2; D is unresolved. The sequencing input was PBMCs or a T cell subset sorted from them (not recorded which). The TCR originated in an adult who had mild COVID-19 (a few samples of this study predate the infection). Cell type and time point are not known. The chain's CDR3 is CASSPSGTGELFF. The CDR3 nucleotides are TGTGCCAGCAGCCCCTCCGGGACCGGGGAGCTGTTTTTT.